This TCR beta chain is from a study of blood T cell repertoires in COVID-19. There are 13 residues in the CDR3. Per germline, CDR1 KGHSH and CDR2 LQKENI. The V and J ends lost 2 bases and 3 bases respectively, with 7 bases between them. Produced via immunoSEQ multiplex PCR; TCRdb's table is partial and in-frame only. Of fewer than 300,000 clones in the sample, 65% to 90% were seen once. J is TRBJ1-1 and V is TRBV18; a possible D gene is TRBD1 (5 bases). The origin of this receptor is a man aged 45-60 years with active or convalescent COVID-19. Material: peripheral blood. The CDR3 protein is CASSPAGDTEAFF. CDR3 sequence (DNA): TGTGCCAGCTCACCAGCGGGGGACACTGAAGCTTTCTTT.